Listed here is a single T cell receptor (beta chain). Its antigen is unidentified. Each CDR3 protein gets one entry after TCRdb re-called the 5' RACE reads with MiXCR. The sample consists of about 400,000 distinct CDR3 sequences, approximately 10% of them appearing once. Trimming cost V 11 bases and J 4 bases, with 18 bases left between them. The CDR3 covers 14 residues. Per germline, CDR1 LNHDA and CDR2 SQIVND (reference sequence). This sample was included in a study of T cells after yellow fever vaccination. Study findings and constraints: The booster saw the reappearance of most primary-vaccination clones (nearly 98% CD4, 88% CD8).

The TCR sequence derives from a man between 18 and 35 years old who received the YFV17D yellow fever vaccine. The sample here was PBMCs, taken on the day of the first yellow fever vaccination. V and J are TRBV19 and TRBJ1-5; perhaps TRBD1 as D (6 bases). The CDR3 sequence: CAASGRGKNQPQHF. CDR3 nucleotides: TGTGCCGCCTCCGGCAGGGGAAAAAATCAGCCCCAGCATTTT.